This TCR beta chain derives from a study of cytomegalovirus exposure and HLA in healthy donors. Germline CDR1 and CDR2: SGHRS and YFSETQ. The CDR3 has 14 amino acids. Trimming took off 4 bases at V and 6 bases at J, with 14 bases between the two ends. It was with 60 Vbeta and 13 Jbeta primers that the PCR ran. Only in-frame clones appear in the TCRdb table, and some are missing; sequencing was by immunoSEQ multiplex PCR. The table includes roughly 140,000 clones, about 72% detected once. This TCR derives from a man aged 35 to 55 in good health and CMV-seronegative. The chain has TRBV5-1 and TRBJ2-1; possibly TRBD2 for D (6 bases). Sequencing was done on a sample of PBMCs. The CDR3 DNA sequence: TGCGCCAGCAGCCCGGTGGGGGGACGCAATGAGCAGTTCTTC. Protein: CASSPVGGRNEQFF.